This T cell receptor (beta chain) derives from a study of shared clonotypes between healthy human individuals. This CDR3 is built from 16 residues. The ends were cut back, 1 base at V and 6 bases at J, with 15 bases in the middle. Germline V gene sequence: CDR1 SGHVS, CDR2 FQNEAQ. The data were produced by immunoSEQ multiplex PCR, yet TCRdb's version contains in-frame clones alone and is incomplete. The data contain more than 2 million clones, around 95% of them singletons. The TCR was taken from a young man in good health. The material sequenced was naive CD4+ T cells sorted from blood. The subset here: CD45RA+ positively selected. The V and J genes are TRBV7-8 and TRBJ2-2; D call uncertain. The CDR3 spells CASSLGPGHLAGELFF. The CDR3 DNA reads TGTGCCAGCAGCTTAGGTCCCGGGCACCTGGCCGGGGAGCTGTTTTTT.